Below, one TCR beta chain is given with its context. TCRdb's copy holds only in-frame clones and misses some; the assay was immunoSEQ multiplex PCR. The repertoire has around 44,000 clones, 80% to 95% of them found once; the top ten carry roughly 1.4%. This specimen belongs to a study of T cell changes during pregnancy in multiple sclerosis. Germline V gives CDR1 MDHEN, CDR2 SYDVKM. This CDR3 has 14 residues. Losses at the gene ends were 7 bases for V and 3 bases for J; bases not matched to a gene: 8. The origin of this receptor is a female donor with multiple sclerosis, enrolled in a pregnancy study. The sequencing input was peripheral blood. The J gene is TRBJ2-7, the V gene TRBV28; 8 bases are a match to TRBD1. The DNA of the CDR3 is TGTGCCAGCACCGGACAGGGAACCTTCTACGAGCAGTACTTC. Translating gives CASTGQGTFYEQYF. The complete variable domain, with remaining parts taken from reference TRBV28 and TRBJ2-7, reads DVKVTQSSRYLVKRTGEKVFLECVQDMDHENMFWYRQDPGLGLRLIYFSYDVKMKEKGDIPEGYSVSREKKERFSLILESASTNQTSMYLCASTGQGTFYEQYFGPGTRLTVT.